This T cell receptor beta chain came from a study of T cells expressing NK-cell markers. Study-wide background: It was sorted CD3+CD56+NKG2C+, CD3+CD56+NKG2C- and CD3+CD56-NKG2C+ T cells that supplied the TCR beta repertoires. The study sequenced eight donors, seven HCMV-seropositive and one seronegative. Study results and limitations: In a group of several donors, dominant NKG2C+ clonotypes represented about 1.0-7.5% of CD8+ T cells.

In the case of this clonotype: Its specificity is unknown.

It was by 5'RACE template switching with UMIs that TCR beta cDNA was made. Following a re-call of the 5' RACE reads, TCRdb has one entry per CDR3 protein and lacks DNA. The record lists hundreds of thousands of distinct CDR3 sequences, of which the ten most abundant hold 6% to 8%. Germline V gene sequence: CDR1 ENHRY, CDR2 SYGVKD. The CDR3 is made up of 16 amino acids. The rearrangement uses TRBV10-3 and TRBJ1-5; the TCRdb D gene call, TRBD1, has no DNA to confirm it. Sequencing was done on a sample of blood T cells: a sorted CD56 or NKG2C T cell subset, CD4+ or CD8+ T cells, or bulk PBMC T cells (not recorded which). This receptor was identified in a woman aged 18 to 75 in good health. CDR3 residues: CAISEGGEYSNQPQHF.